The T cell receptor (beta chain) described here comes from a study of shared clonotypes between healthy human individuals. The CDR3 has 14 residues. V lost 0 bases, J lost 3 bases, and 8 bases lay in between. CDR1 is SGHNT and CDR2 is YYREEE in the germline V gene (reference sequence). Note on this clone: The sample contains more than one DNA sequence encoding this CDR3.

The protocol was immunoSEQ multiplex PCR, while the TCRdb copy is restricted to in-frame clones and leaves out a portion. The data contain roughly 1.4 million clones, less than 99% of them seen just once; the ten biggest clones take up about 0.34%. The clonotype originates from a man aged 25-45 years in good health. The V and J genes are TRBV5-4 and TRBJ2-3, with D hard to call. Specimen: naive CD4+ T cells sorted from blood. Subset given: CD45RA+ positively selected. CDR3 coding DNA: TGTGCCAGCAGCTTGGATAGGAGTACAGATACGCAGTATTTT. This encodes CASSLDRSTDTQYF.